A single TCR beta chain is shown here with its context. This specimen comes from a study of shared clonotypes between healthy human individuals. When replicate PCRs were run on unsorted PBMC, they used around 0.3 ug DNA, 25,000 to 30,000 T cell genomes. Profiling relied on immunoSEQ multiplex PCR, and the TCRdb table lists in-frame clones only, not all of them. Among some 450,000 clones listed, approximately 71% were seen once. Adults of Caucasian background living in Nashville, Tennessee made up all donors. Trimming removed 5 bases from V and 6 bases from J, with 13 bases in between. The CDR3 has 14 amino acids. The germline CDR1 and CDR2 sequences are SGHVS and FNYEAQ.

This TCR was recovered from a woman aged 40 to 50 in good health. Some clones in this sample may be carry-over from other donors' samples. The J gene is TRBJ2-2, the V gene TRBV7-6, with unresolved D. The sequencing sample was made of PBMCs. As DNA, the CDR3 is TGTGCCAGCAGCGCTATAGATGGGGCCGGGGAGCTGTTTTTT. Translated: CASSAIDGAGELFF. Based on the CDR3 plus reference TRBV7-6 and TRBJ2-2, the full variable domain is GAGVSQSPRYKVTKRGQDVALRCDPISGHVSLYWYRQALGQGPEFLTYFNYEAQQDKSGLPNDRFSAERPEGSISTLTIQRTEQRDSAMYRCASSAIDGAGELFFGEGSRLTVL.